This is a list of T cell receptor beta chains from one sample in a study of T cell responses to AZD1222 COVID-19 vaccine. Method: immunoSEQ multiplex PCR; TCRdb's copy keeps in-frame clones and lacks some. The sample includes 140,000 to 150,000 clones, approximately 90% seen only once; the top ten take about 15%. Sequenced material: peripheral blood, taken on day 0 of AZD1222 vaccination. These receptors were taken from an adult in good health. CDR3s include the opening cysteine and the closing phenylalanine or tryptophan. Fields, in order: CDR3 protein, CDR3 DNA, D gene, J gene, clone size, V gene. The D gene is left open where the match is weak. For some rows the clone size is stated as once, few or many, or as a class when expanded; others skip it.

cdr3_aa: CASSISDNEQFF
cdr3_nt: TGCGCCAGCAGCATATCGGACAATGAGCAGTTCTTC
d_call: -
j_call: TRBJ2-1
clone_size: -
v_call: TRBV5-1

cdr3_aa: CATSIRQEETQYF
cdr3_nt: TGTGCCACCAGCATACGGCAGGAAGAGACCCAGTACTTC
d_call: -
j_call: TRBJ2-5
clone_size: -
v_call: TRBV15

cdr3_aa: CASSEARQNNEQFF
cdr3_nt: TGTGCCAGCAGTGAAGCGCGTCAGAACAATGAGCAGTTCTTC
d_call: -
j_call: TRBJ2-1
clone_size: -
v_call: TRBV2

cdr3_aa: CASSLTGGTEAFF
cdr3_nt: TGTGCCAGCAGCCTAACAGGGGGCACTGAAGCTTTCTTT
d_call: TRBD1
j_call: TRBJ1-1
clone_size: -
v_call: TRBV7-2

cdr3_aa: CASSRTSGDVKTQYF
cdr3_nt: TGTGCCAGCAGCCGGACTAGCGGGGACGTGAAGACCCAGTACTTC
d_call: TRBD2
j_call: TRBJ2-5
clone_size: once
v_call: TRBV5-4

cdr3_aa: CASSEPGGREETQYF
cdr3_nt: TGTGCCAGCAGTGAACCGGGGGGGCGGGAAGAGACCCAGTACTTC
d_call: TRBD2
j_call: TRBJ2-5
clone_size: -
v_call: TRBV6-1

cdr3_aa: CASSEPGRGPYNSPLHF
cdr3_nt: TGTGCCAGCAGCGAACCGGGCAGGGGGCCCTATAATTCACCCCTCCACTTT
d_call: TRBD1
j_call: TRBJ1-6
clone_size: -
v_call: TRBV6-4

cdr3_aa: CASSLFGRTRGAGELFF
cdr3_nt: TGCGCCAGCAGCTTGTTCGGTAGGACTAGAGGCGCCGGGGAGCTGTTTTTT
d_call: TRBD2
j_call: TRBJ2-2
clone_size: -
v_call: TRBV5-1

cdr3_aa: CASSQDRRQQSPLHF
cdr3_nt: TGTGCCAGCAGCCAAGATAGGAGACAGCAGTCACCCCTCCACTTT
d_call: -
j_call: TRBJ1-6
clone_size: -
v_call: TRBV14

cdr3_aa: CASSLRTGSYEQYF
cdr3_nt: TGTGCCAGCAGTCTGCGGACAGGGTCGTACGAGCAGTACTTC
d_call: TRBD1
j_call: TRBJ2-7
clone_size: once
v_call: TRBV2

cdr3_aa: CASSPGQGNTEAFF
cdr3_nt: TGTGCCAGCAGTCCGGGACAGGGGAACACTGAAGCTTTCTTT
d_call: TRBD1
j_call: TRBJ1-1
clone_size: -
v_call: TRBV28

cdr3_aa: CASGSQGNTEAFF
cdr3_nt: TGCGCCAGCGGTTCGCAGGGGAACACTGAAGCTTTCTTT
d_call: -
j_call: TRBJ1-1
clone_size: -
v_call: TRBV5-1

cdr3_aa: CASSLGGSYNEQFF
cdr3_nt: TGTGCCAGCAGTCTGGGGGGCTCCTACAATGAGCAGTTCTTC
d_call: -
j_call: TRBJ2-1
clone_size: once
v_call: TRBV28

cdr3_aa: CASSLFGPDTQYF
cdr3_nt: TGTGCCAGCAGCTTATTCGGTCCAGATACGCAGTATTTT
d_call: -
j_call: TRBJ2-3
clone_size: -
v_call: TRBV7-8

cdr3_aa: CATGSQGAMGNTIYF
cdr3_nt: TGTGCCACCGGATCCCAGGGGGCGATGGGAAACACCATATATTTT
d_call: TRBD1
j_call: TRBJ1-3
clone_size: -
v_call: TRBV7-2

cdr3_aa: CASSDSNSPLHF
cdr3_nt: TGTGCCAGCAGTGACAGTAATTCACCCCTCCACTTT
d_call: -
j_call: TRBJ1-6
clone_size: -
v_call: TRBV25-1

cdr3_aa: CASSLWTRDNEQFF
cdr3_nt: TGTGCCAGCAGCTTATGGACCCGGGACAATGAGCAGTTCTTC
d_call: -
j_call: TRBJ2-1
clone_size: -
v_call: TRBV11-2

cdr3_aa: CASSIGLGGGHNQPQHF
cdr3_nt: TGTGCCAGTAGTATAGGACTCGGAGGCGGACACAATCAGCCCCAGCATTTT
d_call: -
j_call: TRBJ1-5
clone_size: -
v_call: TRBV19

cdr3_aa: CASSQSGGANEQYF
cdr3_nt: TGTGCCAGCAGCCAGAGCGGGGGGGCCAACGAGCAGTACTTC
d_call: TRBD2
j_call: TRBJ2-7
clone_size: -
v_call: TRBV9

cdr3_aa: CASSLGSIYEQYF
cdr3_nt: TGTGCCAGCAGCTTAGGTAGTATCTACGAGCAGTACTTC
d_call: -
j_call: TRBJ2-7
clone_size: -
v_call: TRBV7-2

cdr3_aa: CASSQAASYEQYF
cdr3_nt: TGTGCCAGCAGCCAAGCAGCATCCTACGAGCAGTACTTC
d_call: -
j_call: TRBJ2-7
clone_size: -
v_call: TRBV7-9

cdr3_aa: CAISLNPPLGRSYNEQFF
cdr3_nt: TGTGCCATCAGTTTGAACCCCCCACTGGGCCGCTCCTACAATGAGCAGTTCTTC
d_call: -
j_call: TRBJ2-1
clone_size: -
v_call: TRBV10-3

cdr3_aa: CASTQRGGLNQPQHF
cdr3_nt: TGTGCCAGCACCCAAAGGGGGGGGCTGAATCAGCCCCAGCATTTT
d_call: -
j_call: TRBJ1-5
clone_size: few
v_call: TRBV27

cdr3_aa: CASSPERGGHNEQFF
cdr3_nt: TGTGCCAGCAGCCCCGAGCGGGGGGGCCACAATGAGCAGTTCTTC
d_call: TRBD2
j_call: TRBJ2-1
clone_size: once
v_call: TRBV11-2

cdr3_aa: CASRTVSSGANVLTF
cdr3_nt: TGCGCCAGCAGGACAGTTAGCTCTGGGGCCAACGTCCTGACTTTC
d_call: -
j_call: TRBJ2-6
clone_size: -
v_call: TRBV5-1

cdr3_aa: CASSPEWGSSYEQYF
cdr3_nt: TGCGCCAGCAGCCCTGAATGGGGGAGCTCCTACGAGCAGTACTTC
d_call: -
j_call: TRBJ2-7
clone_size: -
v_call: TRBV5-1

cdr3_aa: CASSSKGSTEAFF
cdr3_nt: TGTGCCAGCAGCTCTAAGGGTAGCACTGAAGCTTTCTTT
d_call: -
j_call: TRBJ1-1
clone_size: few
v_call: TRBV7-3

cdr3_aa: CASRRGDQPQYF
cdr3_nt: TGTGCCAGCAGAAGGGGCGATCAACCGCAGTATTTT
d_call: -
j_call: TRBJ2-3
clone_size: -
v_call: TRBV5-4

cdr3_aa: CASSPTLGGAQPQHF
cdr3_nt: TGTGCCAGCAGTCCGACTCTAGGGGGCGCTCAGCCCCAGCATTTT
d_call: TRBD1
j_call: TRBJ1-5
clone_size: -
v_call: TRBV28

cdr3_aa: CSASPGQRNTEAFF
cdr3_nt: TGCAGTGCTAGTCCAGGACAGAGGAACACTGAAGCTTTCTTT
d_call: -
j_call: TRBJ1-1
clone_size: -
v_call: TRBV20-1

cdr3_aa: CASSLDSGLGEKLFF
cdr3_nt: TGTGCCAGCAGCTTGGATTCAGGGTTAGGCGAAAAACTGTTTTTT
d_call: -
j_call: TRBJ1-4
clone_size: -
v_call: TRBV5-4

cdr3_aa: CASSINPGTEPAETQYF
cdr3_nt: TGTGCCAGCAGCATAAACCCCGGGACTGAGCCTGCAGAGACCCAGTACTTC
d_call: -
j_call: TRBJ2-5
clone_size: -
v_call: TRBV9

cdr3_aa: CASSSHRENTEAFF
cdr3_nt: TGTGCCAGTAGTTCCCACAGGGAAAACACTGAAGCTTTCTTT
d_call: -
j_call: TRBJ1-1
clone_size: once
v_call: TRBV19

cdr3_aa: CASSKTNQLNQPQHF
cdr3_nt: TGTGCCAGCTCAAAAACAAATCAGCTTAATCAGCCCCAGCATTTT
d_call: -
j_call: TRBJ1-5
clone_size: -
v_call: TRBV18

cdr3_aa: CASRGSRGADTEAFF
cdr3_nt: TGTGCCAGCAGAGGCTCCAGGGGAGCGGACACTGAAGCTTTCTTT
d_call: -
j_call: TRBJ1-1
clone_size: -
v_call: TRBV6-5

cdr3_aa: CASSLAGYEAFF
cdr3_nt: TGCGCCAGCAGCTTGGCAGGGTATGAAGCTTTCTTT
d_call: -
j_call: TRBJ1-1
clone_size: -
v_call: TRBV5-1

cdr3_aa: CASSERQGADTEAFF
cdr3_nt: TGTGCCAGCAGTGAACGACAGGGGGCGGATACTGAAGCTTTCTTT
d_call: TRBD1
j_call: TRBJ1-1
clone_size: -
v_call: TRBV2

cdr3_aa: CASSPNGQTNEKLFF
cdr3_nt: TGTGCCAGCAGCCCGAACGGGCAGACTAATGAAAAACTGTTTTTT
d_call: -
j_call: TRBJ1-4
clone_size: -
v_call: TRBV6-4

cdr3_aa: CASNLVETQYF
cdr3_nt: TGTGCCAGCAACTTGGTTGAGACCCAGTACTTC
d_call: -
j_call: TRBJ2-5
clone_size: -
v_call: TRBV5-6

cdr3_aa: CASSEPTGWSEQYF
cdr3_nt: TGTGCCAGCAGTGAACCAACAGGGTGGAGCGAGCAGTACTTC
d_call: -
j_call: TRBJ2-7
clone_size: -
v_call: TRBV25-1

cdr3_aa: CASSLEGSNYGYTF
cdr3_nt: TGTGCCAGCAGCTTGGAGGGTTCTAACTATGGCTACACCTTC
d_call: -
j_call: TRBJ1-2
clone_size: -
v_call: TRBV5-8

cdr3_aa: CASSQEGARHGYTF
cdr3_nt: TGTGCCAGCAGCCAAGAGGGGGCAAGGCATGGCTACACCTTC
d_call: -
j_call: TRBJ1-2
clone_size: -
v_call: TRBV3-1/TRBV3-2

cdr3_aa: CASSRYSAGGYTF
cdr3_nt: TGTGCCAGCAGCCGGTACAGCGCTGGGGGCTACACCTTC
d_call: -
j_call: TRBJ1-2
clone_size: -
v_call: TRBV11-2